This T cell receptor (beta chain) was recorded in a study of blood T cell repertoires in COVID-19. Overall study context: Sample material is recorded as cDNA or gDNA derived from T cells, B-cell-depleted T cells, or PBMCs.

Germline V gene lookup returns CDR1 LNHDA and CDR2 SQIVND (reference sequence). The CDR3 is 14 amino acids. Unmatched junction bases numbered 4, after V lost 4 bases and J lost 3 bases. TCRdb's copy holds only in-frame clones and misses some; the assay was immunoSEQ multiplex PCR. The data contain under 400,000 clones, about nine tenths of them singletons. The sequence came from a woman aged 25 to 45 with COVID-19, enrolled during active disease. Sequences were obtained from peripheral blood. The rearrangement joins TRBV19 to TRBJ1-1; 8 bases are a match to TRBD1. Here the CDR3 reads CASSTTGVDTEAFF. The CDR3, as DNA: TGTGCCAGTAGTACGACAGGGGTGGACACTGAAGCTTTCTTT.